A selection of T cell receptor beta chains follows, all from one sample in a study of CD8 T cells in Susac syndrome. From the immunoSEQ multiplex PCR reads, TCRdb called clonotypes with MiXCR, one entry per CDR3 protein. The data contain around 180,000 distinct CDR3 sequences, roughly 95% of them seen just once; the ten biggest clones take up less than 0.2%. Sequencing was done on a sample of CD8+ T cells from PBMCs. Receptor source: a human donor with multiple sclerosis. Each CDR3 is given without its conserved first and last residue.

v_call	cdr3_aa
TRBV25-1	ASSDPPADTQY
TRBV3-1	ASSLDTQETQY
TRBV7-9	ASSLGRTGNGYT
TRBV2	ASRPLRWAVTDTQY
TRBV20-1	SALTGVLLNGYT
TRBV20-1	SAPSYEQY
TRBV4-1	ASSQAYAGGYEQY
TRBV13	ASSPTLAEIEQF
TRBV25-1	ASSELRTAGEQF
TRBV5-1	ASSSGGGSAYEQY
TRBV6-5	ASSWTSQNEQF
TRBV27	ASSLSTDRVWETQY
TRBV7-2	ASSLSRSTNEKLF
TRBV29-1	SVVSSRPSSYNEQF
TRBV28	ASSRTGTGYNEQF
TRBV20-1	SARDPRSSYNSPLH
TRBV4-1	ASSLLDLTTADTQY
TRBV27	ASSLIAGAYEQY
TRBV2	ASIWAGEQY
TRBV27	ASSLYRDTDTQY
TRBV11-3	ASREVFTEAF
TRBV6-6	ASRLAGGPFQETQY